This entry is about one TCR beta chain. This specimen comes from a study of blood T cell repertoires in COVID-19. CDR3 size: 15 residues. Between the trimmed V and J ends, which lost 3 bases and 2 bases, there was a span of 13 bases. The germline V gene has CDR1 LNHDA and CDR2 SQIVND (reference sequence). Authors' processing steps: Scientists estimated how many nucleated cells there were by amplifying reference gene primers. TCRdb keeps only in-frame clones here, not all; method: immunoSEQ multiplex PCR. V, J and clone size reflect that table, while D and trimming were determined from the DNA. This table holds approximately 97,000 clones, 70% to 90% found once.

The J gene is TRBJ1-2, the V gene TRBV19, with a possible D match to TRBD1 (6 bases). The sequenced sample consisted of peripheral blood. This TCR was recovered from a human donor in a cohort sampled during active COVID-19. The CDR3 here is CASSILRGTNYGYTF. The CDR3 region has the DNA TGTGCCAGTAGTATCTTAAGGGGGACAAACTATGGCTACACCTTC. Looking up the rest from reference TRBV19 and TRBJ1-2 gives the full variable domain: DGGITQSPKYLFRKEGQNVTLSCEQNLNHDAMYWYRQDPGQGLRLIYYSQIVNDFQKGDIAEGYSVSREKKESFPLTVTSAQKNPTAFYLCASSILRGTNYGYTFGSGTRLTVV.